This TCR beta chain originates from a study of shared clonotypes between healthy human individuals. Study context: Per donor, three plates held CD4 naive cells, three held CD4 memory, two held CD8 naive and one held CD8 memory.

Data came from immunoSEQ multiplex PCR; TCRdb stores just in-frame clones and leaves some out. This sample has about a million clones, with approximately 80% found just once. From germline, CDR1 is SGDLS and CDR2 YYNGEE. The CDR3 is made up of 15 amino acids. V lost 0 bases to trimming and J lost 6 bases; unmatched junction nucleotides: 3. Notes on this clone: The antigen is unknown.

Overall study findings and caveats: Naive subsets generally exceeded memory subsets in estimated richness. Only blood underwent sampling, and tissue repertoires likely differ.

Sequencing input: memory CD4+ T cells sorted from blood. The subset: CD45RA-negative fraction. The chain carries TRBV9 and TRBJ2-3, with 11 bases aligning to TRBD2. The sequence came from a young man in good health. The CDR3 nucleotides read TGTGCCAGCAGCGTAGGACTAGCGGGACTGGATACGCAGTATTTT. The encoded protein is CASSVGLAGLDTQYF.